The present entry profiles one TCR beta chain with its context. Its matching antigen is unknown. CDR1 and CDR2 from the germline V gene are SGHTA and FQGNSA. Trimming removed 0 bases at V and 3 bases at J, with 9 bases between. There are 15 residues in the CDR3. Sequencing used immunoSEQ multiplex PCR; TCRdb keeps in-frame clones, though not all of them. The table shows some 87,000 clones, with about four fifths occurring only once. The record originates from a study of radiotherapy plus CTLA-4 blockade in lung cancer. Background on the study: Among all patients, about 19% showed objective responses, while about 30% had disease control. General observations from the study: Among blood TCR repertoires after radiotherapy plus ipilimumab, tumor-derived clones expanded.

Patients in the study, people with chemo-refractory metastatic non-small-cell lung cancer, received focal radiation plus ipilimumab CTLA-4 blockade. This chain uses TRBV7-2 with TRBJ1-3; D is uncertain. This specimen was peripheral blood, taken from a patient treated with radiotherapy plus ipilimumab. The TCR originated in a human donor with non-small cell lung cancer that progressed on radiotherapy plus ipilimumab. The CDR3 loop reads CASSLARGVGNTIYF. Here the CDR3 DNA reads TGTGCCAGCAGCTTAGCTCGGGGAGTTGGAAACACCATATATTTT.